This T cell receptor beta chain was identified in a study of shared clonotypes between healthy human individuals. This CDR3 region has 15 residues. Germline V lookup: CDR1 SGHDT, CDR2 YYEEEE. V lost 0 bases, J lost 4 bases, and 13 bases lay in between. This clone was seen a single time. From CD4+ cells came CD45RA+ naive and CD45RA-negative memory subsets. Profiling relied on immunoSEQ multiplex PCR, and the TCRdb table lists in-frame clones only, not all of them. The data contain 2 million to 2.5 million clones, approximately 95% of them singletons. Sample: naive CD4+ T cells from PBMCs. Subset here: CD45RA+ positively selected. This receptor was identified in a man aged 18 to 30 in good health. Some clones in this sample may be carry-over from other donors' samples. The chain links TRBV5-6 to TRBJ1-2, with a tentative D call TRBD1 (5 bases). The DNA of the CDR3 is TGTGCCAGCAGCTTGGTGGCGGGACGTCTCTATGGCTACACCTTC. Its protein product is CASSLVAGRLYGYTF.